The clone carrying this T cell receptor (beta chain) was recorded a few times. The antigen remains unidentified. PCR was run on genomic DNA. The TCR beta CDR3 region was amplified using 30 forward and 13 reverse primers. TCRdb re-derived calls from the multiplex PCR reads in MiXCR, one entry per CDR3 protein. The sample has around 300,000 distinct CDR3 sequences; around 47% are singletons. The record originates from a study of type 1 and type 2 diabetes patients. At the level of the study: Magnetic bead positive selection isolated CD4+ or CD8+ T cells from PBMCs. Study findings and constraints: Type 2 diabetes and control V and J usage correlated highly, roughly 0.97. A median of one highly-expanded CD4+ clone, covering around 4% of reads, occurred in type 2 diabetes.

V lost 6 bases to trimming and J lost 7 bases; unmatched junction nucleotides: 7. Germline assignment: CDR1 SGHTA and CDR2 FQGNSA. There are 13 residues in the CDR3. Standard classification criteria confirmed type 1 or type 2 diabetes in all patients. The source of this sequence is a man between 18 and 35 years old with type 2 diabetes. Sequencing was carried out using peripheral blood mononuclear cells (PBMCs). The V gene is TRBV7-2, the J gene TRBJ2-7; 9 nucleotides align to TRBD2. Written as DNA, the CDR3 is TGTGCCAGCAGTCCCGGACTAGCGAGGGAGCAGTACTTC. Encoded protein: CASSPGLAREQYF.